This is a list of T cell receptor beta chains from one sample in a study of CD8 T cells in Susac syndrome. TCRdb re-called the immunoSEQ multiplex PCR reads with MiXCR, one entry per CDR3 protein. Among 200,000 or so distinct CDR3 sequences, nearly 95% were seen once, and the ten largest hold around 0.085%. The sample was CD4+ T cells from PBMCs. These receptors all come from a human donor with multiple sclerosis. CDR3s include the opening cysteine and the closing phenylalanine or tryptophan. D genes are given only for firm matches. Part of the rows lack a size; the others show once, few, many or a class for expanded clones.

.	TRBV7-9	TRBJ1-2	.	CASSSGTSGYTF	TGTGCCAGCAGCTCTGGGACCTCGGGCTACACCTTC
.	TRBV2	TRBJ1-2	.	CASSIYGYTF	TGTGCCAGCAGCATCTATGGCTACACCTTC
.	TRBV12-5	TRBJ1-5	.	CASGLGSNNQPQHF	TGTGCTAGTGGTCTCGGGTCCAACAATCAGCCCCAGCATTTT
.	TRBV3-1	TRBJ2-5	.	CASSHWQGEETQYF	TGTGCCAGCAGCCATTGGCAGGGAGAAGAGACCCAGTACTTC
.	TRBV5-1	TRBJ2-5	.	CASNADQETQYF	TGCGCCAGCAACGCAGACCAAGAGACCCAGTACTTC
.	TRBV12-3/TRBV12-4	TRBJ2-7	.	CASSLHSFYEQYF	TGTGCCAGCAGTTTACACAGTTTCTACGAGCAGTACTTC
few	TRBV9	TRBJ2-7	.	CASSVRGLLTYEQYF	TGTGCCAGCAGCGTGCGGGGGCTCCTAACCTACGAGCAGTACTTC
.	TRBV3-1	TRBJ1-2	.	CASSPTGNPYGYTF	TGTGCCAGCAGTCCTACAGGGAACCCCTATGGCTACACCTTC
.	TRBV3-1	TRBJ2-7	.	CASSRRDRSGEQYF	TGTGCCAGCAGCCGCCGGGACCGGTCAGGAGAGCAGTACTTC
.	TRBV7-9	TRBJ2-7	TRBD2	CASSPSGSKDEQYF	TGTGCCAGCAGCCCTAGCGGGAGTAAAGACGAGCAGTACTTC
.	TRBV20-1	TRBJ2-1	.	CSARMTGRSYNEQFF	TGCAGTGCTAGAATGACGGGACGCTCCTACAATGAGCAGTTCTTC
.	TRBV3-1	TRBJ2-1	TRBD1	CASSLPGQGTGEQFF	TGTGCCAGCAGCCTACCGGGACAGGGAACCGGCGAGCAGTTCTTC
.	TRBV20-1	TRBJ1-6	TRBD1	CSALTGKSSPLHF	TGCAGTGCTTTGACAGGGAAATCTTCACCCCTCCACTTT
.	TRBV29-1	TRBJ2-7	TRBD1	CSVTMTGGAYEQYF	TGCAGCGTCACAATGACAGGGGGGGCCTACGAGCAGTACTTC
.	TRBV2	TRBJ2-2	TRBD2	CASSVGLAGGAGELFF	TGTGCCAGCAGCGTCGGACTAGCGGGAGGGGCCGGGGAGCTGTTTTTT
once	TRBV2	TRBJ2-1	.	CASSEAGSSYNEQFF	TGTGCCAGCAGTGAAGCGGGAAGTTCCTACAATGAGCAGTTCTTC
.	TRBV7-8	TRBJ2-3	.	CASSLAESSDTQYF	TGTGCCAGCAGCTTGGCGGAGAGTAGTGATACGCAGTATTTT
.	TRBV11-3	TRBJ2-7	TRBD2	CASSSGTATSSGGSYEQYF	TGTGCCAGCAGCTCCGGAACCGCCACCTCTAGCGGGGGCTCCTACGAGCAGTACTTC
.	TRBV30	TRBJ1-5	.	CAWSNRGNQPQHF	TGTGCCTGGAGTAATAGGGGCAACCAGCCCCAGCATTTT
.	TRBV5-6	TRBJ2-5	.	CASSLGPGTYGSETQYF	TGTGCCAGCAGCTTGGGACCCGGGACTTACGGATCAGAGACCCAGTACTTC
.	TRBV7-9	TRBJ1-1	.	CASAGNEAFF	TGTGCCAGCGCGGGGAATGAAGCTTTCTTT
.	TRBV30	TRBJ1-1	TRBD1	CAWKRTGGNTEAFF	TGTGCCTGGAAGAGGACAGGGGGGAACACTGAAGCTTTCTTT
.	TRBV6-5	TRBJ2-1	.	CASSRDSHNEQFF	TGTGCCAGCAGTAGGGACTCCCACAATGAGCAGTTCTTC
.	TRBV7-2	TRBJ2-1	.	CASSHSGYSYNEQFF	TGTGCCAGCAGCCATAGCGGTTACTCCTACAATGAGCAGTTCTTC
.	TRBV7-9	TRBJ2-1	.	CASSSHNEQFF	TGTGCCAGCAGCTCTCACAATGAGCAGTTCTTC
.	TRBV2	TRBJ2-5	.	CASSERQETQYF	TGTGCCAGCAGTGAACGCCAAGAGACCCAGTACTTC
.	TRBV3-1	TRBJ2-1	.	CASSQDPANHNEQFF	TGTGCCAGCAGCCAAGATCCGGCTAACCACAATGAGCAGTTCTTC
.	TRBV3-1	TRBJ1-1	.	CASSLSPDRMNTEAFF	TGTGCCAGCAGCCTATCACCCGACAGGATGAACACTGAAGCTTTCTTT
.	TRBV5-4	TRBJ2-2	.	CASSLELLNTGELFF	TGTGCCAGCAGCTTAGAACTACTTAACACCGGGGAGCTGTTTTTT
.	TRBV3-1	TRBJ2-2	.	CASSRDAGAGELFF	TGTGCCAGCAGCCGAGACGCGGGTGCCGGGGAGCTGTTTTTT
few	TRBV29-1	TRBJ2-7	TRBD1	CSAQGQGSSYEQYF	TGCAGCGCCCAGGGACAGGGAAGCTCCTACGAGCAGTACTTC
.	TRBV7-9	TRBJ1-2	.	CASSSDRSDGYTF	TGTGCCAGCAGCTCCGACAGGAGCGATGGCTACACCTTC
.	TRBV6-5	TRBJ1-2	.	CASSSSILGGYTF	TGTGCCAGCAGTTCCTCCATCCTGGGTGGCTACACCTTC
.	TRBV20-1	TRBJ2-5	.	CSATGFRVGQYF	TGCAGTGCTACGGGGTTTCGGGTCGGCCAGTACTTC
.	TRBV5-1	TRBJ2-3	.	CASSFSGAGDTQYF	TGCGCCAGCAGCTTTTCAGGGGCCGGGGATACGCAGTATTTT
.	TRBV27	TRBJ2-1	.	CASSFGPYNEQFF	TGTGCCAGCAGTTTTGGGCCCTACAATGAGCAGTTCTTC
.	TRBV12-3/TRBV12-4	TRBJ2-3	TRBD2	CASSWGLAVTDTQYF	TGTGCCAGCAGTTGGGGACTAGCGGTCACAGATACGCAGTATTTT
.	TRBV3-1	TRBJ2-3	.	CASSRGVTDTQYF	TGTGCCAGCAGCCGAGGGGTCACAGATACGCAGTATTTT
.	TRBV29-1	TRBJ1-1	.	CSGTNRGGTEAFF	TGCAGCGGCACCAACCGAGGGGGCACTGAAGCTTTCTTT
.	TRBV18	TRBJ1-1	.	CASSLQANTEAFF	TGTGCCAGCTCCTTGCAAGCGAACACTGAAGCTTTCTTT
.	TRBV9	TRBJ2-7	TRBD2	CASSAEIAGGPYEQYF	TGTGCCAGCAGCGCCGAGATAGCGGGAGGGCCCTACGAGCAGTACTTC
once	TRBV9	TRBJ1-1	.	CASSVDRDTEAFF	TGTGCCAGCAGCGTCGATCGCGACACTGAAGCTTTCTTT
.	TRBV29-1	TRBJ2-4	TRBD1	CSVGRQGEVQYF	TGCAGCGTTGGGCGACAGGGGGAAGTTCAGTACTTC
.	TRBV20-1	TRBJ2-7	TRBD1	CSATTGGHSYEQYF	TGCAGTGCCACGACAGGGGGCCACTCCTACGAGCAGTACTTC
.	TRBV7-8	TRBJ2-1	TRBD2	CASSAGTSGTGEQFF	TGTGCCAGCAGCGCCGGGACTAGCGGGACTGGAGAGCAGTTCTTC
.	TRBV3-1	TRBJ1-1	TRBD1	CASSPYRGTEAFF	TGTGCCAGCAGCCCCTACAGGGGCACTGAAGCTTTCTTT
.	TRBV29-1	TRBJ1-2	.	CSVVGQQGDGYTF	TGCAGCGTGGTGGGACAACAGGGAGACGGCTACACCTTC
.	TRBV12-3/TRBV12-4	TRBJ1-4	.	CASSLGKGKREKLFF	TGTGCCAGCAGTTTGGGGAAGGGAAAACGTGAAAAACTGTTTTTT
.	TRBV14	TRBJ2-6	.	CASSQYRASGANVLTF	TGTGCCAGCAGCCAATACAGGGCTTCCGGGGCCAACGTCCTGACTTTC